This T cell receptor (beta chain) is from a study of post-analysis software for immune sequencing data. The germline V gene has CDR1 SGHTA and CDR2 FQGNSA. The CDR3 consists of 12 residues. V was cut by 5 bases and J by 6 bases, with 9 bases left in between. Prepared TCR beta cDNA libraries contained unique molecular identifiers. cDNA molecules numbering about 490,000 came from approximately 0.91 to 9.4 million T cells. In TCRdb, the PCR reads were re-called with MiXCR into one record per CDR3 protein. The table has about 460,000 distinct CDR3 sequences, nearly 45% seen once. Study observations and caveats: Strong co-clustering by F measure linked samples that shared a preparation batch. Diversity measured as normalized Chao1 was significantly lower in multiple sclerosis patients than in controls. Patients carried roughly 5 TRBV segments more frequently than controls did, and TRBV5-6, TRBV5-1 and TRBV20-1 were among them.

As regards this clonotype: The antigen remains undetermined.

The chain has TRBV7-2 and TRBJ2-3, with D perhaps TRBD1 (6 bases). Sequencing used blood. The TCR originated in a girl aged 10 to 17 with multiple sclerosis. The CDR3 here is CASSIRGDTQYF. The CDR3, as DNA: TGTGCCAGCAGCATAAGGGGGGATACGCAGTATTTT.